A selection of T cell receptor beta chains follows, all from one sample in a study of blood T cell repertoires in COVID-19. Repertoires were generated with immunoSEQ multiplex PCR, while TCRdb's copy carries only in-frame clones and drops some. The sample records fewer than 350,000 clones, roughly 88% being singletons. Material for sequencing was peripheral blood. The receptor set was obtained from a man younger than 35 with active or convalescent COVID-19. CDR3s include the opening cysteine and the closing phenylalanine or tryptophan. The D gene is left open where the match is weak. Clone sizes are given selectively: once, few, many, or a class where the clone is expanded.

clone size	D gene	V gene	J gene	CDR3 protein	CDR3 DNA
-	-	TRBV11-2	TRBJ2-2	CASSLGVGRPGELFF	TGTGCCAGCAGCTTAGGGGTGGGGCGTCCCGGGGAGCTGTTTTTT
-	-	TRBV2	TRBJ2-2	CASISDPGELFF	TGTGCCAGCATCTCAGATCCGGGGGAGCTGTTTTTT
-	TRBD1	TRBV11-3	TRBJ1-2	CASSFDRVGYTF	TGTGCCAGCAGCTTCGACAGGGTAGGCTACACCTTC
-	TRBD1	TRBV12-3/TRBV12-4	TRBJ1-4	CASSYGTGEKLFF	TGTGCCAGCAGCTATGGGACAGGAGAAAAACTGTTTTTT
-	-	TRBV13	TRBJ1-6	CASSLRTPNSPLHF	TGTGCCAGCAGCTTAAGGACACCGAATTCACCCCTCCACTTT
few	-	TRBV2	TRBJ1-1	CASWGGGSAEAFF	TGTGCCAGCTGGGGTGGGGGGTCGGCTGAAGCTTTCTTT
-	-	TRBV10-3	TRBJ2-2	CAISDPDRNTGELFF	TGTGCCATCAGTGACCCGGACAGAAACACCGGGGAGCTGTTTTTT
-	TRBD2	TRBV2	TRBJ2-5	CASSHPLAGGETQYF	TGTGCCAGCAGCCACCCACTAGCGGGGGGGGAGACCCAGTACTTC
-	TRBD1	TRBV4-1	TRBJ1-4	CASSLGQGATNEKLFF	TGCGCCAGCAGTCTGGGACAGGGGGCAACTAATGAAAAACTGTTTTTT
once	-	TRBV5-4	TRBJ2-7	CASSLDRGGYEQYF	TGTGCCAGCAGCTTGGACAGGGGAGGTTACGAGCAGTACTTC